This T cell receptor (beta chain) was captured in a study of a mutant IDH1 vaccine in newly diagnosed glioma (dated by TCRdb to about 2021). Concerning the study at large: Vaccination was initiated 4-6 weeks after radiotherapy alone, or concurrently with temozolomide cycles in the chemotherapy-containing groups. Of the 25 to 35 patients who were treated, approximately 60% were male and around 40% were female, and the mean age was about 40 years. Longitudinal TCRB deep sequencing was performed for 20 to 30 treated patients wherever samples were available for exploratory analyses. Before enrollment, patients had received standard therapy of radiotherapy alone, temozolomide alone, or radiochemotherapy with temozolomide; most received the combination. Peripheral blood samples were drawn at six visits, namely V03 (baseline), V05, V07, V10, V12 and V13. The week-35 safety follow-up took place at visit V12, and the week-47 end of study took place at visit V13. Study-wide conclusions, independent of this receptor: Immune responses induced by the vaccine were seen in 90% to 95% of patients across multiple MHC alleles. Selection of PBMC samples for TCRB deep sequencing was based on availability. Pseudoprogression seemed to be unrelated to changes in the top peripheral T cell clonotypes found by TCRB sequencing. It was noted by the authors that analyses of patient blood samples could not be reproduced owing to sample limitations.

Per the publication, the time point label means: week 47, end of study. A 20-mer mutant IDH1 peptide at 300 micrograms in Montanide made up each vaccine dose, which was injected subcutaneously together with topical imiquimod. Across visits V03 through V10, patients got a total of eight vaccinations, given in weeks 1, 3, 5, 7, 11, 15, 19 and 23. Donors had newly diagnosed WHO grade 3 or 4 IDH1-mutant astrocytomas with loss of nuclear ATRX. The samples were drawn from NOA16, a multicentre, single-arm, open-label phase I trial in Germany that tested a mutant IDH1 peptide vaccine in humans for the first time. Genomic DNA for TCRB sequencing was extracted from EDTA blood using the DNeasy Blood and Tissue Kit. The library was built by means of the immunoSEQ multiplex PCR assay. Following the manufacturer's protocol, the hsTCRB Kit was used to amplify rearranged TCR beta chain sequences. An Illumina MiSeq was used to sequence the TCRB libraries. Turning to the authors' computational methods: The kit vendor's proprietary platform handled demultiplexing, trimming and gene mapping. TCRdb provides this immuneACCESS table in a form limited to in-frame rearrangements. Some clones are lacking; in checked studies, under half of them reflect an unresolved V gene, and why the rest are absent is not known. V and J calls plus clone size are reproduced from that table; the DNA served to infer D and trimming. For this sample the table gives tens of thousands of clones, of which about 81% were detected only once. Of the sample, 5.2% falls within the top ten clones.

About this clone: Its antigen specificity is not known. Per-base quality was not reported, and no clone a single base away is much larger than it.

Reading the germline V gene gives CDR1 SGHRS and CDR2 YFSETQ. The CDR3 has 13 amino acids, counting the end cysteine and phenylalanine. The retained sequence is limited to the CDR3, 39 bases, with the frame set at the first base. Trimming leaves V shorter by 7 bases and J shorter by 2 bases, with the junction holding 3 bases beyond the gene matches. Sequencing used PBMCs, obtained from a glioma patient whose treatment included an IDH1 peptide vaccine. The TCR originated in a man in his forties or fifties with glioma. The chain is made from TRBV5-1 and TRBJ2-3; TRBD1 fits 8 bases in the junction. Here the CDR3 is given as CASGQGLTDTQYF. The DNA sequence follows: TGCGCCAGCGGACAGGGTCTCACAGATACGCAGTATTTT. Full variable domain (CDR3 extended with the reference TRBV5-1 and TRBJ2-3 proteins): KAGVTQTPRYLIKTRGQQVTLSCSPISGHRSVSWYQQTPGQGLQFLFEYFSETQRNKGNFPGRFSGRQFSNSRSEMNVSTLELGDSALYLCASGQGLTDTQYFGPGTRLTVL.